This T cell receptor beta chain was captured in a study of T cell responses to AZD1222 COVID-19 vaccine. Study-level information: It was second doses at about 4 or about 12 weeks that were pooled. Study results and limitations: Donors, mostly white British, included more females; clonal diversity was possibly underestimated.

About this clone itself: Its matching antigen is unknown.

Assay used: immunoSEQ multiplex PCR; TCRdb lists only in-frame clones, some missing. The sample carries 90,000 to 95,000 clones, nearly 90% recorded once. The source of this sequence is an adult in good health. This sample comprised peripheral blood, obtained on day 0 of AZD1222 vaccination.

CDR3 sequence reads: CASSYAGSVNQPQHF. In DNA form, the CDR3 reads TGTGCCAGCAGCTACGCGGGGTCTGTCAATCAGCCCCAGCATTTT. This chain uses TRBV2 with TRBJ1-5; D call uncertain. CDR1 SNHLY and CDR2 FYNNEI come from the germline V gene. The CDR3 extends over 15 amino acids. Trimming left V 6 bases short and J 3 bases short, with 15 bases between.